These 32 T cell receptor beta chains share one sample of origin, sequenced in a study of blood T cell repertoires in COVID-19 (TCRdb year 2020). Receptor amplification or capture employed the immunoSEQ multiplex PCR assay. Imported from immuneACCESS, the table was reduced by TCRdb to in-frame sequences with V and J called. These copies leave out some clones; in studies compared against another copy, an unresolved V gene accounts for under half, and the cause of the remainder is not known. The sample table lists about 170,000 clones, approximately 86% of them with a count of one. Of the sample, roughly 0.53% is held by the ten largest clones. Sequencing was carried out using peripheral blood. These receptors all come from a man aged 55 to 69 with COVID-19, enrolled during active disease.

The chain uses TRBV7-6 and TRBJ2-7; 13 bases are a match to TRBD2. Losses at the gene ends were 5 bases for V and 7 bases for J; bases not matched to a gene: 8. Germline values: CDR1 SGHVS, CDR2 FNYEAQ. The CDR3 runs 15 residues. The CDR3 region is CASSPRTSGSGEQYF. The CDR3, as DNA: TGTGCCAGCAGCCCACGGACTAGCGGGAGTGGGGAGCAGTACTTC. The whole variable domain, filled in from reference TRBV7-6 and TRBJ2-7, reads GAGVSQSPRYKVTKRGQDVALRCDPISGHVSLYWYRQALGQGPEFLTYFNYEAQQDKSGLPNDRFSAERPEGSISTLTIQRTEQRDSAMYRCASSPRTSGSGEQYFGPGTRLTVT.

This clone was seen a single time. The gene calls are TRBV7-2 and TRBJ1-1; possible D gene TRBD1, 6 bases. Trimming removed 5 bases at V and 1 base at J, with 8 bases between. There are 13 residues in the CDR3. In germline, CDR1 is SGHTA, CDR2 FQGNSA. DNA for the CDR3: TGTGCCAGCAGCCTGACAGGGAACACTGAAGCTTTCTTT. Translation gives CASSLTGNTEAFF.

The chain carries TRBV18 and TRBJ2-7; a possible D gene is TRBD1 (6 bases). CDR1 is KGHSH and CDR2 is LQKENI in the germline V gene. The CDR3 spans 15 residues. The V end was cut by 0 bases, the J end by 0 bases, with 9 bases between. Written as DNA, the CDR3 is TGTGCCAGCTCACCACCTATGGACAGCTCCTACGAGCAGTACTTC. This gives the protein CASSPPMDSSYEQYF.

CDR3 DNA sequence: TGTGCCAGCAGCCAACCTGGACAGGGAATAGATACGCAGTATTTT. Protein sequence: CASSQPGQGIDTQYF. The J gene is TRBJ2-3, the V gene TRBV3-1 (or the pseudogene TRBV3-2); 8 bases fit TRBD1. Germline loops: CDR1 LGHDT, CDR2 YNNKEL (reference sequence). Trimming took 2 bases from V and 5 from J; bases not matched to a gene: 6. The CDR3 has 15 residues.

The V gene is TRBV5-4, the J gene TRBJ2-2; 8 nucleotides line up with TRBD2. This CDR3 has 15 amino acids. The junction had 4 bases not matched to a gene; V was cut back by 0 bases and J by 6 bases. In germline, CDR1 is SGHNT, CDR2 YYREEE (reference sequence). CDR3 nucleotides: TGTGCCAGCAGCTTGGACCAGCGGGAGCCCGGGGAGCTGTTTTTT. It specifies CASSLDQREPGELFF.

This CDR3 is CASSQEVLAVGNTGELFF. The CDR3 DNA sequence: TGCGCCAGCAGCCAAGAAGTACTAGCGGTGGGCAACACCGGGGAGCTGTTTTTT. V gene TRBV4-3 combines with J gene TRBJ2-2, with 8 bases matching TRBD2. The CDR3 runs 18 residues. CDR1 and CDR2 from the germline V gene are LGHNA and YSLEER. V gave up 0 bases and J gave up 2 bases; unmatched junction bases: 8.

The chain combines TRBV2 with TRBJ2-2, with 7 bases lining up with TRBD1. The CDR3 is made up of 14 amino acids. CDR1 is SNHLY and CDR2 is FYNNEI in the germline V gene. V was pared by 6 bases and J by 4 bases, with 5 bases of the junction left unmatched. CDR3 in amino acids: CASRDTGVTGELFF. As DNA, the CDR3 is TGTGCCAGCAGGGATACAGGGGTCACCGGGGAGCTGTTTTTT.

The chain employs TRBV7-9 and TRBJ1-5; 8 nucleotides agree with TRBD1. The CDR3 covers 17 residues. Losses at the gene ends were 6 bases for V and 1 base for J; bases not matched to a gene: 11. The germline V gene has CDR1 SEHNR and CDR2 FQNEAQ (reference sequence). CDR3 nucleotides: TGTGCCAGCAGTGCGTGGACAGGGTACGCGAGCAATCAGCCCCAGCATTTT. Its translation is CASSAWTGYASNQPQHF.

This clone has a handful of counts. The rearrangement joins TRBV10-2 to TRBJ1-2; 10 bases map to TRBD1. The germline V gene encodes CDR1 WSHSY and CDR2 SAAADI. This CDR3 is built from 13 residues. Germline trimming cut 7 bases from V and 3 bases from J; bases unmatched to any gene: 2. The CDR3: CASTGTGDYGYTF. CDR3 nucleotide sequence: TGCGCCAGCACCGGGACAGGGGACTATGGCTACACCTTC.

The J gene is TRBJ2-2, the V gene TRBV19, with D uncertain. Looked up from germline, CDR1 is LNHDA and CDR2 is SQIVND (reference sequence). Trimming removed 1 base from V and 7 bases from J, with 4 bases in between. This CDR3 comprises 12 residues. CDR3 sequence (DNA): TGTGCCAGTAGTATAGGTTACGGGGAGCTGTTTTTT. Translating it yields CASSIGYGELFF.

V is TRBV11-3 and J is TRBJ2-4; D perhaps matches TRBD2 (5 bases). The V end lost 1 base, the J end lost 2 bases, and 12 bases lay between the germline ends. This CDR3 comprises 16 residues. CDR1 and CDR2 (germline): SGHNT, YENEEA. The CDR3 reads CASSLVDTSSKNIQYF. In DNA form, the CDR3 reads TGTGCCAGCAGCTTAGTAGACACTAGTTCCAAAAACATTCAGTACTTC.

In this sample, this clone turned up a few times. V is TRBV6-5 and J is TRBJ2-7; a weak D match, TRBD2 (5 bases). Trimming took 6 bases from V and 3 from J, leaving 12 bases between them. Germline values: CDR1 MNHEY, CDR2 SVGAGI. This CDR3 comprises 13 residues. The CDR3 loop is CASSEGAVYEQYF. The CDR3 region has the DNA TGTGCCAGCAGCGAGGGCGCGGTCTACGAGCAGTACTTC.

The chain combines TRBV5-1 with TRBJ2-1; TRBD2 aligns across 9 bases. The CDR3 is 17 amino acids. CDR1 is SGHRS and CDR2 is YFSETQ in the germline V gene. Unmatched junction bases numbered 10, after V lost 0 bases and J lost 6 bases. Written as DNA, the CDR3 is TGCGCCAGCAGCTTGGTGTTGGTAGCGGGAGAAGGCAATGAGCAGTTCTTC. It specifies CASSLVLVAGEGNEQFF.

This chain joins TRBV28 and TRBJ1-2, with a tentative D call TRBD1 (6 bases). In germline, CDR1 is MDHEN, CDR2 SYDVKM. The CDR3 consists of 13 residues. Trimming stripped 7 bases from V and 5 bases from J, with 14 bases between. CDR3 amino acids: CASTRTDGYGYTF. The CDR3 DNA sequence: TGTGCCAGCACCCGGACAGACGGATATGGCTACACCTTC.

The chain links TRBV7-9 to TRBJ1-4; possibly TRBD1 for D (5 bases). V shed 2 bases and J shed 4 bases, with 11 bases lying between them. The CDR3 is 15 amino acids. Per the germline V gene, CDR1 is SEHNR and CDR2 is FQNEAQ (reference sequence). CDR3 residues: CASSLKGRGNEKLFF. In DNA form, the CDR3 reads TGTGCCAGCAGCTTAAAGGGGCGCGGTAATGAAAAACTGTTTTTT.

The V and J genes are TRBV15 and TRBJ1-4; the D gene is possibly TRBD1 (5 bases). CDR1 and CDR2 (germline): LNHNV, YYDKDF (reference sequence). There are 15 residues in the CDR3. V was cut by 4 bases and J by 3 bases, with 12 bases left in between. In nucleotides, the CDR3 is TGTGCCACCAGCACGGGGGGACTTTCTAATGAAAAACTGTTTTTT. Translated: CATSTGGLSNEKLFF.

The chain links TRBV7-9 to TRBJ2-3; D remains unclear. CDR1 and CDR2 from the germline V gene are SEHNR and FQNEAQ (reference sequence). The V end was cut by 1 base, the J end by 5 bases, with 10 bases between. This CDR3 is 14 amino acids long. This chain's CDR3 is CASSLGFSGDTQYF. For the CDR3, the DNA is TGTGCCAGCAGCTTAGGGTTTTCGGGAGATACGCAGTATTTT.

This clone was observed once. This chain's CDR3 is CASSKEAASGRYEQFF. The CDR3, as DNA: TGTGCCAGCAGCAAAGAGGCGGCTAGCGGGAGGTATGAGCAGTTCTTC. V and J are TRBV21-1 and TRBJ2-1; no check of the table's D call, TRBD2, against the DNA was made. TRBV21-1 is a pseudogene locus. This CDR3 region has 16 residues.

This clone was observed once. The same CDR3 can be traced to other DNA sequences in this sample. The chain has TRBV5-1 and TRBJ1-4; 10 bases line up with TRBD1. CDR3 size: 14 residues. Trimming cost V 5 bases and J 8 bases; bases outside gene matches: 6. Germline-derived CDR1 and CDR2 are SGHRS and YFSETQ. The chain's CDR3 is CASSSGTGDEKLFF. CDR3 nucleotide sequence: TGCGCCAGCAGTTCCGGGACAGGGGACGAAAAACTGTTTTTT.

V usage is TRBV12-3 or TRBV12-4 and J usage is TRBJ2-1; perhaps TRBD2 as D (6 bases). Trimming removed 8 bases from V and 0 bases from J, with 8 bases in between. CDR3 length equals 13 residues. CDR3 in amino acids: CASCGNSYNEQFF. The CDR3 DNA is TGTGCCAGCTGCGGGAACTCCTACAATGAGCAGTTCTTC.

The chain links TRBV18 to TRBJ1-3; 7 bases match TRBD1. The CDR3 has 15 amino acids. The trim removed 5 bases at V and 3 bases at J, leaving 7 bases unmatched. CDR1 is KGHSH, CDR2 LQKENI, per germline. The CDR3 DNA reads as TGTGCCAGCTCATACGACAGGGTAAATGGAAACACCATATATTTT. This translates into CASSYDRVNGNTIYF.

The J gene is TRBJ1-2, the V gene TRBV28, with a possible D match to TRBD1 (5 bases). Germline assignment: CDR1 MDHEN and CDR2 SYDVKM. The CDR3 runs to 14 residues. Deletions cut 6 bases from V and 2 bases from J, with 13 bases between. The CDR3: CASRPPWGNYGYTF. As DNA, the CDR3 is TGTGCCAGCAGGCCTCCCTGGGGCAACTATGGCTACACCTTC.

The DNA for the CDR3 is TGTGCCAGCAGGAGTACAGGGGGCGAGCAGTACTTC. Its protein is CASRSTGGEQYF. This chain joins TRBV6-5 and TRBJ2-7; 8 nucleotides align to TRBD1. The CDR3 length is 12 residues. Germline CDR1 MNHEY, CDR2 SVGAGI. The V gene end was trimmed by 6 bases and the J gene end by 6 bases; junction bases not matched to a gene: 4.

The chain recombines TRBV6-5 with TRBJ2-5, with D possibly matching TRBD2 (5 bases). Looked up from germline, CDR1 is MNHEY and CDR2 is SVGAGI. Trimming stripped 5 bases from V and 1 base from J, with 14 bases between. This CDR3 is built from 15 residues. The CDR3 reads CASSLAGDPQETQYF. The CDR3 nucleotides read TGTGCCAGCAGTCTAGCTGGGGATCCCCAAGAGACCCAGTACTTC.

J is TRBJ2-3 and V is TRBV7-8; D gene ambiguous. Germline loops: CDR1 SGHVS, CDR2 FQNEAQ. The CDR3 is 13 residues long. The V end lost 1 base, the J end lost 14 bases, and 16 bases lay between the germline ends. The DNA of the CDR3 is TGTGCCAGCAGCTTAGTGTCTGGGTATCGGGTGTATTTT. Protein product: CASSLVSGYRVYF.

This chain joins TRBV4-2 and TRBJ1-2, with 8 nucleotides matching TRBD1. The CDR3 sequence is 15 residues long. Trimming took 0 bases from V and 0 from J; bases not matched to a gene: 0. Per germline, CDR1 LGHNA and CDR2 YNFKEQ. The chain's CDR3 is CASSQETGANYGYTF. The CDR3 DNA is TGTGCCAGCAGCCAAGAGACAGGGGCTAACTATGGCTACACCTTC.

J is TRBJ2-5 and V is TRBV10-3, with D perhaps TRBD1 (6 bases). The germline V gene has CDR1 ENHRY and CDR2 SYGVKD. Trimming took off 6 bases at V and 1 base at J, with 12 bases between the two ends. CDR3 length: 14 amino acids. CDR3 sequence reads: CAIRRTVTQETQYF. CDR3 in DNA: TGTGCCATCAGACGGACAGTAACCCAAGAGACCCAGTACTTC.

The chain has TRBV13 and TRBJ2-4; D is uncertain. CDR1 PRHDT and CDR2 FYEKMQ come from the germline V gene (reference sequence). The V end lost 8 bases, the J end lost 0 bases, and 8 bases lay between the germline ends. This CDR3 is built from 13 residues. The CDR3 loop reads CASAAVAKNIQYF. The CDR3 bases are TGTGCCAGCGCGGCCGTAGCCAAAAACATTCAGTACTTC. Filled out from reference TRBV13 and TRBJ2-4, the complete variable domain reads AAGVIQSPRHLIKEKRETATLKCYPIPRHDTVYWYQQGPGQDPQFLISFYEKMQSDKGSIPDRFSAQQFSDYHSELNMSSLELGDSALYFCASAAVAKNIQYFGAGTRLSVL.

The rearrangement uses TRBV7-9 and TRBJ1-1; 7 bases are a match to TRBD1. This CDR3 has 15 residues. V lost 4 bases to trimming and J lost 1 base; unmatched junction nucleotides: 6. Germline values: CDR1 SEHNR, CDR2 FQNEAQ (reference sequence). As DNA, the CDR3 is TGTGCCAGCAGCTCCCACAGGGGATCGAACACTGAAGCTTTCTTT. This gives the protein CASSSHRGSNTEAFF.

In its sample, this clone was seen a few times. This rearrangement joins TRBV29-1 to TRBJ2-7, with D possibly TRBD2 on 6 matching bases. Trimming cost V 7 bases and J 0 bases, with 10 bases left between them. Looked up from germline, CDR1 is SQVTM and CDR2 is ANQGSEA. CDR3 size: 12 residues. In nucleotides, the CDR3 is TGCAGCGGAAAGACTAGCTCCTACGAGCAGTACTTC. It translates to CSGKTSSYEQYF.

This clone occurred a few times. V is TRBV19 and J is TRBJ2-7; tentatively, D is TRBD2 (6 bases). CDR1 is LNHDA, CDR2 SQIVND, per germline (reference sequence). This CDR3 is built from 14 residues. Trimming removed 4 bases from V and 2 bases from J, with 12 bases in between. CDR3 in amino acids: CASSRGGTPYEQYF. The CDR3 bases are TGTGCCAGTAGTAGGGGCGGGACCCCCTACGAGCAGTACTTC.

This chain joins TRBV6-5 and TRBJ1-1; 9 bases map to TRBD1. From germline, CDR1 is MNHEY and CDR2 SVGAGI. With V trimmed by 10 bases and J by 1 base, 4 bases remained unmatched. The CDR3 spans 13 residues. The CDR3 here is CATGTGSNTEAFF. DNA of the CDR3: TGTGCCACCGGGACAGGGTCGAACACTGAAGCTTTCTTT.